This entry features one T cell receptor beta chain sequence. J was trimmed by 0 bases and V by 10 bases; bases with no gene match: 10. The length of the CDR3 is 16 residues. CDR1 is MDHEN, CDR2 SYDVKM, per germline. This table comes from immunoSEQ multiplex PCR, and its TCRdb copy is limited to in-frame clones, with some not included. The table shows 200,000 to 250,000 clones, with around 94% occurring only once. The sample originates from a study of T cell responses to AZD1222 COVID-19 vaccine. The source is an adult who received the MenACWY meningococcal vaccine as a control. Sequencing used peripheral blood, obtained 28 days after the second dose of the MenACWY control vaccine. The V call is TRBV28, the J call TRBJ2-7; the match to TRBD2 covers 12 bases. DNA of the CDR3: TGTGCCACGTATGGGCTAGCGGGAGGGCCCTCCTACGAGCAGTACTTC. Translated: CATYGLAGGPSYEQYF.